What follows are 10 T cell receptor beta chains derived from one specimen sequenced in a study of blood T cell repertoires in COVID-19. Profiling relied on immunoSEQ multiplex PCR, and the TCRdb table lists in-frame clones only, not all of them. Altogether about 270,000 clones are present, approximately 85% being singletons, with the ten largest covering 11%. The sample consisted of peripheral blood. These receptors were collected from a woman between 65 and 79 years old with acute or convalescent COVID-19.

This clone occurred once. The chain employs TRBV7-9 and TRBJ2-2, with TRBD2 matching 7 bases. With 2 bases clipped from V and 0 bases from J, the junction kept 3 bases outside the gene matches. Looked up from germline, CDR1 is SEHNR and CDR2 is FQNEAQ (reference sequence). This CDR3 comprises 16 residues. CDR3 loop: CASSLSGGANTGELFF. Here the CDR3 DNA reads TGTGCCAGCAGCTTAAGTGGGGGGGCGAACACCGGGGAGCTGTTTTTT.

The genes are TRBV2 and TRBJ2-7, with a tentative D call TRBD1 (6 bases). The germline CDR1 and CDR2 sequences are SNHLY and FYNNEI. The CDR3 covers 15 residues. V was pared by 6 bases and J by 0 bases, with 15 bases between. Here the CDR3 reads CASRGRQAASYEQYF. Written as DNA, the CDR3 is TGTGCCAGCAGGGGTCGACAGGCCGCCTCCTACGAGCAGTACTTC.

The J gene is TRBJ2-1, the V gene TRBV19, with TRBD2 identical over 9 bases. V shed 2 bases and J 9 bases; nucleotides not matched to a gene: 2. This CDR3 has 13 residues. Germline V gene sequence: CDR1 LNHDA, CDR2 SQIVND (reference sequence). This CDR3 reads CASSIRSGGEQFF. The DNA of the CDR3 is TGTGCCAGTAGTATACGTAGCGGGGGTGAGCAGTTCTTC. The full variable domain, with the rest looked up from reference TRBV19 and TRBJ2-1, is DGGITQSPKYLFRKEGQNVTLSCEQNLNHDAMYWYRQDPGQGLRLIYYSQIVNDFQKGDIAEGYSVSREKKESFPLTVTSAQKNPTAFYLCASSIRSGGEQFFGPGTRLTVL.

This chain links TRBV21-1 with TRBJ2-7; TRBD1, the table's D call, was not compared with the DNA. TRBV21-1 is a listed pseudogene. The CDR3 is made up of 11 amino acids. Here the CDR3 DNA reads TGTGCCAGCAGCCCCAGGGACGAGCAGTACTTC. Residues: CASSPRDEQYF.

This clone was seen only once. The chain recombines TRBV11-2 with TRBJ2-7; D unresolved. CDR3 length equals 13 residues. Trimming took 4 bases from V and 1 from J, leaving 8 bases between them. Germline V gene lookup returns CDR1 SGHAT and CDR2 FQNNGV. The CDR3 sequence: CASSSYASYEQYF. The CDR3 DNA is TGTGCCAGCAGCTCGTACGCGTCCTACGAGCAGTACTTC.

This clone was recorded once. V and J are TRBV5-1 and TRBJ2-7; 9 bases fit TRBD1. Germline CDR1 and CDR2: SGHRS and YFSETQ. The ends lost 4 bases at V and 7 bases at J; junction bases unmatched: 12. The CDR3 consists of 15 residues. CDR3 in amino acids: CASSPPPGQGGEQYF. The CDR3, as DNA: TGCGCCAGCAGCCCCCCCCCGGGACAGGGAGGGGAGCAGTACTTC.

The V call is TRBV2, the J call TRBJ2-1; 8 nucleotides line up with TRBD1. Germline V CDR1 and CDR2: SNHLY, FYNNEI. The V gene end was trimmed by 6 bases and the J gene end by 6 bases; junction bases not matched to a gene: 10. The CDR3 runs to 15 residues. The CDR3 DNA is TGTGCCAGCAGGGGGACAGGCCTGCCCAGCAATGAGCAGTTCTTC. Translated, it gives CASRGTGLPSNEQFF. Combining the CDR3 with reference TRBV2 and TRBJ2-1 gives the whole variable domain EPEVTQTPSHQVTQMGQEVILRCVPISNHLYFYWYRQILGQKVEFLVSFYNNEISEKSEIFDDQFSVERPDGSNFTLKIRSTKLEDSAMYFCASRGTGLPSNEQFFGPGTRLTVL.

The chain is built from TRBV5-1 and TRBJ2-7; 10 positions agree with TRBD2. The germline V gene encodes CDR1 SGHRS and CDR2 YFSETQ. The CDR3 runs 18 residues. V trimming: 4 bases; J trimming: 3 bases; junction bases outside the gene matches: 16. The CDR3 reads CASSPGGLAGGRNYEQYF. The CDR3 bases are TGCGCCAGCAGCCCGGGAGGTTTAGCGGGGGGCCGTAACTACGAGCAGTACTTC.

This chain connects TRBV20-1 to TRBJ2-1, with D tentatively TRBD1 (6 bases). V dropped 5 bases and J dropped 7 bases, with 6 bases sitting between them. CDR1 and CDR2 (germline): DFQATT, SNEGSKA (reference sequence). This CDR3 is built from 10 residues. In DNA, the CDR3 is TGCAGTGCTCAGGGGAATGAGCAGTTCTTC. Translation gives CSAQGNEQFF.

The sample holds one count of this clone. The chain couples TRBV2 to TRBJ2-7; 7 bases map to TRBD1. This CDR3 has 18 residues. CDR1 SNHLY and CDR2 FYNNEI come from the germline V gene. The V gene end was trimmed by 6 bases and the J gene end by 3 bases; junction bases not matched to a gene: 20. The CDR3 loop is CASSASGTDVLGHYEQYF. The DNA for the CDR3 is TGTGCCAGCAGCGCCTCCGGGACAGACGTACTCGGCCACTACGAGCAGTACTTC.